Sequencing of this T cell receptor (beta chain) was carried out in a study of graft-versus-host responses after intestinal transplantation. About the research overall: Isolated intestinal, liver-intestinal, or multivisceral transplants had been given to the recipients.

This table comes from immunoSEQ multiplex PCR, and its TCRdb copy is limited to in-frame clones, with some not included. Of about 10,000 clones listed, under 95% are singletons. The sequence was collected from a human patient who received an intestinal transplant, so some T cells may come from the graft donor. This material consisted of PBMCs, taken just over 42 days after intestinal transplant.

The CDR3 nucleotides read TGTGCCAGCAGTGCGCAGGGGGAACACGAGCAGTACTTC. It codes for CASSAQGEHEQYF. The chain couples TRBV25-1 to TRBJ2-7, with 7 bases lining up with TRBD1. The CDR3 length is 13 residues. The V segment lost 4 bases and the J segment 5 bases; nucleotides outside the gene matches: 5. The germline gives CDR1 MGHDK, CDR2 SYGVNS.